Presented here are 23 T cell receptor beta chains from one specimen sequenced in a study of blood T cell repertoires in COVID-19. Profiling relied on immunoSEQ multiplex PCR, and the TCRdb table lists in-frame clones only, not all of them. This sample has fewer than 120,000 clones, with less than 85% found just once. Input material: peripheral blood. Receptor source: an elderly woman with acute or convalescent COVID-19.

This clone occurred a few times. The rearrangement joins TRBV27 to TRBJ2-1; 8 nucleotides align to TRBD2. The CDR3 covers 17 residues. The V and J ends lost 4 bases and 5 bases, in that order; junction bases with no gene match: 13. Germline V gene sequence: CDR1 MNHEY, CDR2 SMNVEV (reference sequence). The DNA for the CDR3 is TGTGCCAGCAGTTCCCTGACGGGTAGCGGGAACCACAATGAGCAGTTCTTC. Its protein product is CASSSLTGSGNHNEQFF.

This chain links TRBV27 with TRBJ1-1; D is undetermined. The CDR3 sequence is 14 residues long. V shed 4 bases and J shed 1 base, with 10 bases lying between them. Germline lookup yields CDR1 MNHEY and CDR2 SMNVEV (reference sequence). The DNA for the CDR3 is TGTGCCAGCAGTTCGTCCGAGGGGAACACTGAAGCTTTCTTT. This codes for CASSSSEGNTEAFF.

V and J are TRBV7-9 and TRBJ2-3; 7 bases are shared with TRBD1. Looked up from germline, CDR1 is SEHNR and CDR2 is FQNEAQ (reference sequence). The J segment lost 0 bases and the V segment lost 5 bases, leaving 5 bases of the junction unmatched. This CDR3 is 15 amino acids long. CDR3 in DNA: TGTGCCAGCAGCAGAGGGACAGTAAGCACAGATACGCAGTATTTT. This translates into CASSRGTVSTDTQYF.

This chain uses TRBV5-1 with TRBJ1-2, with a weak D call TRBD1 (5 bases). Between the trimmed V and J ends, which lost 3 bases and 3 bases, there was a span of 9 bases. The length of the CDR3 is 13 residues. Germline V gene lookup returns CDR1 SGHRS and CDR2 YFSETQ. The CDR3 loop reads CASSSDTHYGYTF. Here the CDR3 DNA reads TGCGCCAGCAGCTCGGACACCCACTATGGCTACACCTTC.

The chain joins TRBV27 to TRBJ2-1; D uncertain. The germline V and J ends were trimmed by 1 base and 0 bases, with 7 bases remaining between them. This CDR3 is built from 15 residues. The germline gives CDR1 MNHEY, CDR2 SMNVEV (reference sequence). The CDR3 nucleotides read TGTGCCAGCAGTTTATACATTGGCTCCTACAATGAGCAGTTCTTC. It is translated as CASSLYIGSYNEQFF.

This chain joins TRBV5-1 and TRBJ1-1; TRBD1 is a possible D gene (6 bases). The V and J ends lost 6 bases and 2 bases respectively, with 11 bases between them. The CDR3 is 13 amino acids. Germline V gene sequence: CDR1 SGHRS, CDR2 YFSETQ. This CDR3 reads CASNQQGNTEAFF. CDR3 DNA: TGCGCCAGCAACCAACAGGGCAACACTGAAGCTTTCTTT.

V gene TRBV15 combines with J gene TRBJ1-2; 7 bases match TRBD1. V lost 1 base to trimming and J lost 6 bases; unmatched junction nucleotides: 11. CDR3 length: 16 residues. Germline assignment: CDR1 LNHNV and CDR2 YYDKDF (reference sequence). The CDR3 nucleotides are TGTGCCACCAGCAGAGGACGGGCAGGGGGAGTGGATGGCTACACCTTC. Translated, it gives CATSRGRAGGVDGYTF.

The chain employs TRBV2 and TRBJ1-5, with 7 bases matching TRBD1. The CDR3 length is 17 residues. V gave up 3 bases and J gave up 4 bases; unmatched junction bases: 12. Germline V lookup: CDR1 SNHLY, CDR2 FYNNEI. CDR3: CASSDYRGKGSNQPQHF. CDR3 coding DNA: TGTGCCAGCAGTGACTACAGGGGAAAGGGCTCGAATCAGCCCCAGCATTTT.

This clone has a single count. The CDR3 DNA reads as TGCGCCAGCAGCCAAGATCTAAGCGGGACCTACAATGAGCAGTTCTTC. Its translation: CASSQDLSGTYNEQFF. The chain is built from TRBV4-3 and TRBJ2-1; 7 nucleotides match TRBD2. The CDR3 has 16 residues. The germline V gene encodes CDR1 LGHNA and CDR2 YSLEER. V dropped 0 bases and J dropped 2; count of bases not matched to a gene: 4.

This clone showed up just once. The CDR3 spells CASSLGPEAYSPLHF. CDR3 sequence (DNA): TGTGCCAGCAGCTTGGGGCCAGAGGCATATTCACCCCTCCACTTT. This sequence joins TRBV5-4 and TRBJ1-6; D is undetermined. This CDR3 contains 15 residues. V lost 0 bases and J lost 8, with 12 bases in between. The V gene's germline CDR1 is SGHNT and CDR2 YYREEE (reference sequence).

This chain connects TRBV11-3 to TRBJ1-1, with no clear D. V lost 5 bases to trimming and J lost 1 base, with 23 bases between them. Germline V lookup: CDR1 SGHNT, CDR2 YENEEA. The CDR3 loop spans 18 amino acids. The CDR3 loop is CASSPVSRVPFQNTEAFF. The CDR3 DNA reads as TGTGCCAGCAGCCCAGTTAGCCGTGTTCCGTTTCAGAACACTGAAGCTTTCTTT.

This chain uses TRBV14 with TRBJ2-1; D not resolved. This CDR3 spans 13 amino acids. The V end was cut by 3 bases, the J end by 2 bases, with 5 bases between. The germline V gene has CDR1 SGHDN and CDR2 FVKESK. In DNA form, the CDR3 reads TGTGCCAGCAGCCACGTAACCTACAATGAGCAGTTCTTC. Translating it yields CASSHVTYNEQFF.

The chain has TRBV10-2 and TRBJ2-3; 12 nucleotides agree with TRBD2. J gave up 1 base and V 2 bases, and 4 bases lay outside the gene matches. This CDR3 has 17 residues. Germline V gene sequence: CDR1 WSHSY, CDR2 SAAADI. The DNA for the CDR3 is TGCGCCAGCAGTGAGCCACGACTAGCGGGGGGCACAGATACGCAGTATTTT. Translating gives CASSEPRLAGGTDTQYF.

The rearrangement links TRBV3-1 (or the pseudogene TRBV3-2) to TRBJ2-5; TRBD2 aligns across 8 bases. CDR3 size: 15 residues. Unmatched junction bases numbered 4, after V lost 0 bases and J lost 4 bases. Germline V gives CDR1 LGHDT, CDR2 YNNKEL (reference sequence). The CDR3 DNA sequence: TGTGCCAGCAGCCAAGATGGCGGGGGGCCAGAGACCCAGTACTTC. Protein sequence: CASSQDGGGPETQYF.

The CDR3 bases are TGTGCCAGCAGCTTAGGTTCAGGTCAGCCCCAGCATTTT. Translation gives CASSLGSGQPQHF. J is TRBJ1-5 and V is TRBV7-2; D gene uncertain. The CDR3 consists of 13 residues. Trimming pared 1 base from V and 6 bases from J, leaving 7 bases between. The germline gives CDR1 SGHTA, CDR2 FQGNSA.

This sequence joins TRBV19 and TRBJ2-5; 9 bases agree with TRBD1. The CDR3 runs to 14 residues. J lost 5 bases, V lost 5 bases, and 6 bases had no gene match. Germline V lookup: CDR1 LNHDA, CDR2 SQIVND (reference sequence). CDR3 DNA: TGTGCCAGTAGTGTCCGGACAGGGGATGAGACCCAGTACTTC. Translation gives CASSVRTGDETQYF.

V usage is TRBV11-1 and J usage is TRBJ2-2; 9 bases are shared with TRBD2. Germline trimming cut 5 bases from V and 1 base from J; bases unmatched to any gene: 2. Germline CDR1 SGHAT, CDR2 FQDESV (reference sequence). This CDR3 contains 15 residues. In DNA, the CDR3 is TGTGCCAGCAGCACAGCGGGGGGGAACACCGGGGAGCTGTTTTTT. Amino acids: CASSTAGGNTGELFF. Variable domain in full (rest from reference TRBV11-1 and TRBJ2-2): EAEVAQSPRYKITEKSQAVAFWCDPISGHATLYWYRQILGQGPELLVQFQDESVVDDSQLPKDRFSAERLKGVDSTLKIQPAELGDSAMYLCASSTAGGNTGELFFGEGSRLTVL.

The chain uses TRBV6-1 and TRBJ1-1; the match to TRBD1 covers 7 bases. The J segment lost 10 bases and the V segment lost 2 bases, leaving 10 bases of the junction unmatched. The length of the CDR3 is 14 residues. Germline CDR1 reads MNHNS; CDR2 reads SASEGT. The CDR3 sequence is CASSELGGIGRAFF. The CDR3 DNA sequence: TGTGCCAGCAGTGAACTAGGGGGCATTGGAAGAGCTTTCTTT.

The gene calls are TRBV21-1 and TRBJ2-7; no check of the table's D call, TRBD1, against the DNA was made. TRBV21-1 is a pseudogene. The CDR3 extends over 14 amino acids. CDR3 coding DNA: TGTGCCAGCAGCAAAGACTCGACAGTTTACGAGCAGTACTTC. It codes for CASSKDSTVYEQYF.

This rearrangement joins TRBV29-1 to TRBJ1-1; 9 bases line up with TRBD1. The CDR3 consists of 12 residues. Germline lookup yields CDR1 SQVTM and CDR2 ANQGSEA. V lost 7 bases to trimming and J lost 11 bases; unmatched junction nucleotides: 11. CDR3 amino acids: CSANGQGKTAFF. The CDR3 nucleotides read TGCAGCGCAAACGGACAGGGGAAAACGGCTTTCTTT.

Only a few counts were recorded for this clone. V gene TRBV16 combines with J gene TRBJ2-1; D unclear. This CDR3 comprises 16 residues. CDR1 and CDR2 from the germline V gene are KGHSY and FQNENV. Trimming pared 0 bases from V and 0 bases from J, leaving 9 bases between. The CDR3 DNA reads TGTGCCAGCAGCCAATCCTTCCATAGCTCCTACAATGAGCAGTTCTTC. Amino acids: CASSQSFHSSYNEQFF.

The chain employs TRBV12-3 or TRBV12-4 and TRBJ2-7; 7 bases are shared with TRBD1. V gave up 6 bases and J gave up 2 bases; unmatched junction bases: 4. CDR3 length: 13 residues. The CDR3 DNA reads TGTGCCAGCAGCCTGACAGGGACCTACGAGCAGTACTTC. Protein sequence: CASSLTGTYEQYF.

CDR3 in amino acids: CASSPADYQETQYF. The CDR3 region has the DNA TGTGCCAGCTCACCAGCGGATTACCAAGAGACCCAGTACTTC. The chain employs TRBV18 and TRBJ2-5; no clear D. The V end lost 2 bases, the J end lost 0 bases, and 7 bases lay between the germline ends. The CDR3 is made up of 14 amino acids. CDR1 and CDR2 from the germline V gene are KGHSH and LQKENI.